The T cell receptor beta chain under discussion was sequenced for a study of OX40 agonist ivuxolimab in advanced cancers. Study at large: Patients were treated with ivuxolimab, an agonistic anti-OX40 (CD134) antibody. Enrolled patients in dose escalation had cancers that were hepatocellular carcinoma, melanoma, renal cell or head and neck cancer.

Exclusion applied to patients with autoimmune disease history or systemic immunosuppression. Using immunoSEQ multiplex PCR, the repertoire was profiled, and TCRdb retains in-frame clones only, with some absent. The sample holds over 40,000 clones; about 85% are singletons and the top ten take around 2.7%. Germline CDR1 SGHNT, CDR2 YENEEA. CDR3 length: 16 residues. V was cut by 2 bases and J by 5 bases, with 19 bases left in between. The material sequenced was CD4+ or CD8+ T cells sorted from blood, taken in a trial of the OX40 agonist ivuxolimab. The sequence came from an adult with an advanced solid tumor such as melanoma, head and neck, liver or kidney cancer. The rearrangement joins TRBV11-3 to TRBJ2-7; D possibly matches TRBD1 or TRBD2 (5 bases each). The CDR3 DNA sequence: TGTGCCAGCAGCTTATCGGGTACAGGAGGCTGGGACGAGCAGTACTTC. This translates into CASSLSGTGGWDEQYF. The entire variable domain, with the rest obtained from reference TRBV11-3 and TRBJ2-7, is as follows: EAGVVQSPRYKIIEKKQPVAFWCNPISGHNTLYWYLQNLGQGPELLIRYENEEAVDDSQLPKDRFSAERLKGVDSTLKIQPAELGDSAVYLCASSLSGTGGWDEQYFGPGTRLTVT.